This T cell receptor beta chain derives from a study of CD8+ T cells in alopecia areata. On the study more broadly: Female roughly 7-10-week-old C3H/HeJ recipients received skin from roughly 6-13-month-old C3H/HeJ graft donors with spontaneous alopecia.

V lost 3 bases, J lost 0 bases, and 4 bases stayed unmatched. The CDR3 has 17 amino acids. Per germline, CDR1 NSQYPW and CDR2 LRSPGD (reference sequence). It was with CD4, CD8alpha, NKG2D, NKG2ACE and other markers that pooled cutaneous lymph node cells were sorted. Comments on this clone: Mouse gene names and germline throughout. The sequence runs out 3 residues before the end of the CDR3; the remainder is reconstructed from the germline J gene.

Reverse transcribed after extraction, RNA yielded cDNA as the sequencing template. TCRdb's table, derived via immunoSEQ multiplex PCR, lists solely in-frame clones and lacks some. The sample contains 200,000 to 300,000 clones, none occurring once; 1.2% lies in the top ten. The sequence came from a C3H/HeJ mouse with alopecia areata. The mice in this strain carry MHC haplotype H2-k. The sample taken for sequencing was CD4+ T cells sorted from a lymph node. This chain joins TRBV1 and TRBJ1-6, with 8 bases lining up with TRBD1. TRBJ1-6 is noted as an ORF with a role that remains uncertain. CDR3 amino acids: CTCSADRENSYNSPLYF. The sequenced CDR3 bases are TGCACCTGCAGTGCGGACAGGGAGAATTCCTATAATTCGCCC.